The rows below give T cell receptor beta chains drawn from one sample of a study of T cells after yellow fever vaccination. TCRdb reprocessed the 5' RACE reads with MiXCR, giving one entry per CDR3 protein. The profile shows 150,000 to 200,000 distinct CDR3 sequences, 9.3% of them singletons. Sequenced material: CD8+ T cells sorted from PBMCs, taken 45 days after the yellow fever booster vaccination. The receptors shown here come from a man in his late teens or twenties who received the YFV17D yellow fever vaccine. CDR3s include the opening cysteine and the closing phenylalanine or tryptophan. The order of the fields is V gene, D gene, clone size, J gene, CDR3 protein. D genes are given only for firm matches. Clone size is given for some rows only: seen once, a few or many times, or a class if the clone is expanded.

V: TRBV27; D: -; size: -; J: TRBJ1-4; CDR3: CASSPIARGGKKLFF
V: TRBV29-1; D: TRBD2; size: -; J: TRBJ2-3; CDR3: CSHGLAGVTDTQYF
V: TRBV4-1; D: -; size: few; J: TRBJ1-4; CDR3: CASSQLPTSNEKLFF
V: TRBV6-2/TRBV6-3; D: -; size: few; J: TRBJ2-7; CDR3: CASSYGVDEQYF
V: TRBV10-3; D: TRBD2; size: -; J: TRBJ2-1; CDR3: CAISAGGPVEQFF
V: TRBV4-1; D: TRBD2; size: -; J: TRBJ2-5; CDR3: CASSDPGLGETQYF
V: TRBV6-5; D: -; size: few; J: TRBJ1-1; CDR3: CASSYGAGHDTEAFF
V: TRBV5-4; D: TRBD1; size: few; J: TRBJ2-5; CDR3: CASSLGDREETQYF
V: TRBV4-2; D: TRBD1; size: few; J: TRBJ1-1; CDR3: CASSQPTGGENTEAFF
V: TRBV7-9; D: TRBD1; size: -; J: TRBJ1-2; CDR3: CASSLAPQGAHGYTF
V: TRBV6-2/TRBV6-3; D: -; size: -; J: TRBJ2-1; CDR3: CASSYRASYNEQFF
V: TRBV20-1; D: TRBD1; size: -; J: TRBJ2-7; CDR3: CSVLPRDSSSYEQYF
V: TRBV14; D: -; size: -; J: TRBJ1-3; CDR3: CASSQEIGTLLRNTIYF
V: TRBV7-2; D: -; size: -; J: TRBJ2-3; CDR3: CASSFQGGAYTDTQYF
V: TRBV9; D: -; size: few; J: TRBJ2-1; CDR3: CASSRLHNEQFF
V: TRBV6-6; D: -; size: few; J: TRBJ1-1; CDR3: CASSPTGFMNTEAFF
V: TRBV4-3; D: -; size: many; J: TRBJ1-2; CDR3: CASSQGSGYGYGYTF
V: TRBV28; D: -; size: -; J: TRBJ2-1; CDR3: CASSGHGGVPEQFF
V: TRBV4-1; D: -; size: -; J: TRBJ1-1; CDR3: CASSQAPGVMNTEAFF
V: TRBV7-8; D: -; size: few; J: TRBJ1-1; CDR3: CASSLGGFGGFTEAFF
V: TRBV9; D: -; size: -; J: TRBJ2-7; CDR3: CASSVVSQGEQYF
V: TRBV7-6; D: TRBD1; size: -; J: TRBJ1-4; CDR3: CASSLDGGQFEKLFF
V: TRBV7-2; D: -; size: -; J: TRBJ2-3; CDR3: CASSLGLIPGTQYF
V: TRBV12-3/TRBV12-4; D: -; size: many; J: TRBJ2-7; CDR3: CASSSGLGGYEQYF
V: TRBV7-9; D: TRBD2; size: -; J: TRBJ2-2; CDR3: CASSSSLAGDNTGELFF
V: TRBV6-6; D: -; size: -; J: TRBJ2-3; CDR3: CASSPRDSTILDTQYF
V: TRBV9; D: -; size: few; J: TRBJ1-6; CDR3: CASSPMGDSPLHF
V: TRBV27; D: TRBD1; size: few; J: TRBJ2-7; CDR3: CASSHRQGAGYEQYF
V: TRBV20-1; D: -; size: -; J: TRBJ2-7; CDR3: CSVERSYEQYF
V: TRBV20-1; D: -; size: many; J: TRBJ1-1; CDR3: CSARTPGMNTEAFF
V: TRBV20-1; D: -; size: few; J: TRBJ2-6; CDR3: CSASYSQGKAGANVLTF
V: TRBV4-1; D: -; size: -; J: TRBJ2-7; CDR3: CASSQEGAFSYEQYF
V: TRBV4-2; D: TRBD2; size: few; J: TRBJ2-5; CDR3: CASRDPGGEKQETQYF
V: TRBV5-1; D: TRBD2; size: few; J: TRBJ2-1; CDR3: CASSSQRGVYNEQFF
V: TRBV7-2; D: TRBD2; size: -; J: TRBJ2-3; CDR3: CASSLVAAGAGADTQYF
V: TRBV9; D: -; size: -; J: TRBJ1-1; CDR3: CASSVAGFTEAFF
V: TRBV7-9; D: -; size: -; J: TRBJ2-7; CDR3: CASSPSHSGEQYF
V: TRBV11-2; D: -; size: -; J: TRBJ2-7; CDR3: CASSTGPVYEQYF
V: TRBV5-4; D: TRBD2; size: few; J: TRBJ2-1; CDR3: CASSTGLAGHNEQFF
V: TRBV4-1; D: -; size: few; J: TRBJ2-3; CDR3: CASSQGPGPDTQYF
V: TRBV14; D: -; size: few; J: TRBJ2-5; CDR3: CASSQGPSRWETQYF
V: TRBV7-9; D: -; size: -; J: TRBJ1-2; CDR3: CASSLAGSDYGYTF
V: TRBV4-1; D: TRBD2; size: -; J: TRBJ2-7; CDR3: CASSQSGGPSYEQYF
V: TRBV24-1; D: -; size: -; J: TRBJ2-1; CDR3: CATSDYNEQFF
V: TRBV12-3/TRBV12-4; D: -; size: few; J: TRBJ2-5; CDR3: CASSPPVTSSGETQYF
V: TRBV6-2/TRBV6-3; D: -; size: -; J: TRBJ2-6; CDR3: CASSRQVRPGANVLTF
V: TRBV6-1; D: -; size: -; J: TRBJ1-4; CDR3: CASRTPEKLFF
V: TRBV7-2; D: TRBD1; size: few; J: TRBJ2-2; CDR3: CASRSTGGIDTGELFF
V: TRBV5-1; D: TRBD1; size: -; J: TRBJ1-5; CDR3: CASSSGQGEGQPQHF
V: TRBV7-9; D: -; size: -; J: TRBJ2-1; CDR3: CASSLPSGNEQFF
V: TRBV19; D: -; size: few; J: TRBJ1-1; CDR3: CASGETGYTEAFF
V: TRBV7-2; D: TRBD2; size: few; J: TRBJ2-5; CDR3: CASSQPGLARETQYF
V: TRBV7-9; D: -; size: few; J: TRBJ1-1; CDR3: CASSFGGRGTEAFF
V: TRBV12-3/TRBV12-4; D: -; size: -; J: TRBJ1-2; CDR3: CASRVPSTVNYGYTF